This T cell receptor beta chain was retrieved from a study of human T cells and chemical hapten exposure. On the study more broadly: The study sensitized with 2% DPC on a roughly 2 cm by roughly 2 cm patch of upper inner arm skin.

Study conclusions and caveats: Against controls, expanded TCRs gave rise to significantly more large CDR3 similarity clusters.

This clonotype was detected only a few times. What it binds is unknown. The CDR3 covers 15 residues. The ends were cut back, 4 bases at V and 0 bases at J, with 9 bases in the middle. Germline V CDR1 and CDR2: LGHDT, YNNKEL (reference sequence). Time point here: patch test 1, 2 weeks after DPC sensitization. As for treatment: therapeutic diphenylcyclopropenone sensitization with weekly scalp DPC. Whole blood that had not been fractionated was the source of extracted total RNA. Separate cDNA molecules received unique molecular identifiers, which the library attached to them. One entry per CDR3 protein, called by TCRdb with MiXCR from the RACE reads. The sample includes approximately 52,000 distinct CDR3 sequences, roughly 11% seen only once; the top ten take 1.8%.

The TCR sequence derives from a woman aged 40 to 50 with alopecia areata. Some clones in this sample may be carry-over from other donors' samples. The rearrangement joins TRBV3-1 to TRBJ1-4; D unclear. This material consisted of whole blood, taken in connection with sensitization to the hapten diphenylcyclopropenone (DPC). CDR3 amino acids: CASSPQRATNEKLFF. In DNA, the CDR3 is TGTGCCAGCAGCCCTCAGCGGGCAACTAATGAAAAACTGTTTTTT.